The 17 T cell receptor beta chains reported below all come from one sample, sequenced in a study of shared clonotypes between healthy human individuals. TCRdb keeps only in-frame clones here, not all; method: immunoSEQ multiplex PCR. The sample has around 990,000 clones, approximately 77% seen once. The source material was memory CD4+ T cells from PBMCs. Subset described: CD45RA-negative fraction. The source is a man aged 18 to 30 in good health. Some clones in this sample may be carry-over from other donors' samples.

Comments on this clone: The sample has other DNA sequences that encode this CDR3 too. The chain combines TRBV29-1 with TRBJ2-3; the D is unclear. The CDR3 runs to 12 residues. In germline, CDR1 is SQVTM, CDR2 ANQGSEA. V lost 1 base, J lost 2 bases, and 4 bases lay in between. The CDR3: CSVEGYTDTQYF. The CDR3 DNA reads as TGCAGCGTTGAAGGGTACACAGATACGCAGTATTTT.

V and J are TRBV4-1 and TRBJ1-3, with a tentative D call TRBD1 (5 bases). The CDR3 runs to 16 residues. Germline CDR1 MGHRA, CDR2 YSYEKL. V was cut by 0 bases and J by 1 base, with 10 bases left in between. The CDR3 loop is CASSQESGWSGNTIYF. CDR3 DNA sequence: TGCGCCAGCAGCCAAGAATCAGGGTGGTCTGGAAACACCATATATTTT.

This chain connects TRBV2 to TRBJ2-7, with 14 bases lining up with TRBD2. V was clipped by 4 bases and J by 1 base; unmatched bases: 6. Germline V gene lookup returns CDR1 SNHLY and CDR2 FYNNEI. There are 17 residues in the CDR3. CDR3: CASSARLAGGWSYEQYF. CDR3 DNA sequence: TGTGCCAGCAGTGCGAGACTAGCGGGAGGGTGGTCCTACGAGCAGTACTTC.

The V gene is TRBV5-6, the J gene TRBJ1-1; unclear D gene. Germline V gives CDR1 SGHDT, CDR2 YYEEEE. This CDR3 contains 13 residues. Trimming cost V 2 bases and J 4 bases, with 9 bases left between them. CDR3 amino acids: CASSLIDGTEAFF. The CDR3 nucleotides read TGTGCCAGCAGCTTAATTGACGGCACTGAAGCTTTCTTT.

A few counts support this clone. The rearrangement links TRBV28 to TRBJ1-5; 7 nucleotides align to TRBD1. After removal of 7 bases from V and 3 bases from J, the junction contained 15 bases not matched to a gene. CDR3 length: 17 residues. The germline CDR1 and CDR2 sequences are MDHEN and SYDVKM. CDR3 nucleotides: TGTGCCAGCAAAAACCGCCCCTCAGGGGGTCTCAATCAGCCCCAGCATTTT. Protein product: CASKNRPSGGLNQPQHF.

The chain is built from TRBV5-6 and TRBJ2-5, with D maybe TRBD1 (6 bases). Germline V lookup: CDR1 SGHDT, CDR2 YYEEEE. This CDR3 is built from 15 residues. The ends were cut back, 0 bases at V and 2 bases at J, with 11 bases in the middle. The CDR3 DNA follows: TGTGCCAGCAGCTTGGGACAGGCCTATCAAGAGACCCAGTACTTC. Protein product: CASSLGQAYQETQYF. Looking up the rest from reference TRBV5-6 and TRBJ2-5 gives the full variable domain: DAGVTQSPTHLIKTRGQQVTLRCSPKSGHDTVSWYQQALGQGPQFIFQYYEEEERQRGNFPDRFSGHQFPNYSSELNVNALLLGDSALYLCASSLGQAYQETQYFGPGTRLLVL.

The chain employs TRBV18 and TRBJ2-7; 9 bases are a match to TRBD1. After removal of 5 bases from V and 4 bases from J, the junction contained 6 bases not matched to a gene. The germline CDR1 and CDR2 sequences are KGHSH and LQKENI. The CDR3 sequence is 14 residues long. CDR3 loop: CASSVTGGGYEQYF. As DNA, the CDR3 is TGTGCCAGCTCAGTTACAGGGGGCGGATACGAGCAGTACTTC.

The chain combines TRBV28 with TRBJ1-5; maybe TRBD1 (5 bases). CDR3 length: 15 residues. The V end was cut by 2 bases, the J end by 11 bases, with 19 bases between. Germline values: CDR1 MDHEN, CDR2 SYDVKM. CDR3 DNA: TGTGCCAGCAGTTTACTGGGGACGGAGAACCCAACCCAGCATTTT. Protein product: CASSLLGTENPTQHF.

Note on this clone: A clone one base away is much larger, so this may be a read error. The chain has TRBV6-4 and TRBJ2-3; 10 bases are shared with TRBD2. Germline lookup yields CDR1 MRHNA and CDR2 SNTAGT. The CDR3 is 15 residues long. The CDR3: CASRRTSGGPDTHYF. DNA of the CDR3: TGTGCCAGCAGGAGGACTAGCGGAGGACCAGATACGCATTATTTT.

The genes are TRBV6-1 and TRBJ1-1; 8 bases fit TRBD1. The CDR3 loop spans 15 amino acids. The V gene's germline CDR1 is MNHNS and CDR2 SASEGT. J was trimmed by 0 bases and V by 3 bases; bases with no gene match: 3. As DNA, the CDR3 is TGTGCCAGCAGTGACCGGGACAGGATGAACACTGAAGCTTTCTTT. It is translated as CASSDRDRMNTEAFF.

The V and J genes are TRBV5-4 and TRBJ1-1; a weak D match, TRBD1 (6 bases). CDR1 is SGHNT, CDR2 YYREEE, per germline (reference sequence). The V and J ends lost 3 bases and 4 bases respectively, with 16 bases between them. The CDR3 runs to 15 residues. The CDR3, as DNA: TGTGCCAGCAGCTCAGTACAGGGCATGAGCACTGAAGCTTTCTTT. Protein product: CASSSVQGMSTEAFF.

The rearrangement joins TRBV11-2 to TRBJ2-7; 7 bases fit TRBD2. Per germline, CDR1 SGHAT and CDR2 FQNNGV. The junction had 11 bases not matched to a gene; V was cut back by 6 bases and J by 0 bases. The CDR3 spans 16 residues. CDR3 in DNA: TGTGCCAGCAGTCTAAGCGCGGGACTACTCTCCTACGAGCAGTACTTC. It is translated as CASSLSAGLLSYEQYF.

This clone showed up many times. The J gene is TRBJ2-5, the V gene TRBV7-9; no clear D. V was shortened by 1 base and J by 2 bases, with 11 bases between the two germline ends. The CDR3 is 15 amino acids. The germline V gene encodes CDR1 SEHNR and CDR2 FQNEAQ (reference sequence). DNA for the CDR3: TGTGCCAGCAGCTTAGGTCGTGGGATTCAAGAGACCCAGTACTTC. Translated: CASSLGRGIQETQYF.

The rearrangement links TRBV5-6 to TRBJ2-5, with a tentative D call TRBD2 (6 bases). The DNA end lines up better with TRBJ2-7; the J call may be wrong. Germline values: CDR1 SGHDT, CDR2 YYEEEE. The CDR3 spans 14 residues. CDR3 amino acids: CASSRRAGYYEQYF. The DNA for the CDR3 is TGTGCCAGCAGCCGACGGGCGGGATACTACGAGCAGTACTTC.

Points on this clone: A far larger clone differs by one base, so this is likely a read error. The genes are TRBV28 and TRBJ1-5; possibly TRBD1 for D (5 bases). There are 15 residues in the CDR3. Deletions cut 2 bases from V and 5 bases from J, with 13 bases between. The V gene's germline CDR1 is MDHEN and CDR2 SYDVKM. CDR3 sequence (DNA): TGTGCCAGCAGTTTAGGCTGCGTGGGGGATCAGCCCCAGCATTTT. This encodes CASSLGCVGDQPQHF.

The chain links TRBV18 to TRBJ2-2, with TRBD2 as a possible D gene (5 bases). V was trimmed by 3 bases and J by 6 bases, leaving 11 bases between them. The CDR3 length is 14 residues. From germline, CDR1 is KGHSH and CDR2 LQKENI. As DNA, the CDR3 is TGTGCCAGCTCACCCGGGATGCGGGCCGGGGAGCTGTTTTTT. It codes for CASSPGMRAGELFF.

V gene TRBV2 combines with J gene TRBJ2-3; 8 nucleotides line up with TRBD2. Germline V gives CDR1 SNHLY, CDR2 FYNNEI. V lost 5 bases to trimming and J lost 2 bases; unmatched junction nucleotides: 9. The CDR3 is 16 amino acids. The CDR3 DNA is TGTGCCAGCAGTTCGGCGGGGGGCTCCCACACAGATACGCAGTATTTT. It encodes CASSSAGGSHTDTQYF.